The text below deals with one TCR beta chain. The record originates from a study of blood T cell repertoires in COVID-19. As for the study in general: Italy, Spain and the United States were the sources of the convalescent and acute COVID-19 samples.

Repertoires were generated with immunoSEQ multiplex PCR, while TCRdb's copy carries only in-frame clones and drops some. The table shows fewer than 100,000 clones, with 85% occurring only once. The CDR3 spans 15 residues. CDR1 is SGHAT, CDR2 FQNNGV, per germline. The ends were cut back, 1 base at V and 4 bases at J, with 14 bases in the middle. Enrolled during active infection, Seattle patients were then followed longitudinally. The clonotype originates from a man in his fifties with COVID-19, enrolled during active disease. This chain uses TRBV11-2 with TRBJ2-7; no reliable D call. Sequences were obtained from peripheral blood. The CDR3 sequence is CASSLVQTPGYEQYF. The CDR3 DNA follows: TGTGCCAGCAGCTTAGTACAGACCCCTGGGTACGAGCAGTACTTC.